Detailed here is one TCR beta chain. Antigen unknown. Trimming shortened V by 4 bases and J by 8 bases, and 11 bases separated the two germline ends. CDR1 SEHNR and CDR2 FQNEAQ come from the germline V gene (reference sequence). The CDR3 covers 13 residues. This sample is part of a study of OX40 agonist ivuxolimab in advanced cancers. On the study more broadly: Mean age roughly 65 years, range about 20 to 90; around 80% male. Three individuals attained partial responses, comprising one hepatocellular carcinoma case and two cutaneous melanoma cases.

Findings and limits, study-wide: By week 6 at 0.1 to 3.0 mg/kg, blood CD4+ and CD8+ T cells had expanded clonally.

The repertoire was sequenced with immunoSEQ multiplex PCR; TCRdb's copy has only in-frame clones and lacks some. The data show about 67,000 clones, with more than 75% seen just once and 8.2% held by the top ten. Specimen: CD4+ or CD8+ T cells sorted from blood, collected in a trial of the OX40 agonist ivuxolimab. V is TRBV7-9 and J is TRBJ2-2; a weak D match, TRBD1 (6 bases). The clonotype was recovered from an adult with an advanced solid tumor such as melanoma, head and neck, liver or kidney cancer. This CDR3 reads CASSSDDRGELFF. Here the CDR3 DNA reads TGTGCCAGCAGCTCTGATGACAGGGGGGAGCTGTTTTTT. Full variable domain (rest looked up from reference TRBV7-9 and TRBJ2-2): DTGVSQNPRHKITKRGQNVTFRCDPISEHNRLYWYRQTLGQGPEFLTYFQNEAQLEKSRLLSDRFSAERPKGSFSTLEIQRTEQGDSAMYLCASSSDDRGELFFGEGSRLTVL.